The 21 T cell receptor beta chains listed next were all sequenced from one sample in a study of T-cell reconstitution after alpha-beta-depleted transplantation in children. The authors prepared the TCRbeta library with unique molecular identifiers. TCRdb re-called the PCR reads with MiXCR, one entry per CDR3 protein. This table has 700,000 to 950,000 distinct CDR3 sequences, roughly 15% appearing once. Material: PBMCs, mostly from graft donor cells, obtained 360 days after TCRalphabeta/CD19-depleted stem cell transplant. These receptors all come from a male patient between 5 and 17 years old who had a stem cell transplant for acute lymphoblastic leukemia, so the T cells may come from the graft donor.

The table lists this clonotype with many counts. This rearrangement joins TRBV5-5 to TRBJ2-3; 12 bases map to TRBD2. Trimming took 0 bases from V and 2 from J; bases not matched to a gene: 1. CDR1 is SGHKS and CDR2 is YYEKEE in the germline V gene (reference sequence). The CDR3 has 16 amino acids. Here the CDR3 reads CASSLASGRATDTQYF. For the CDR3, the DNA is TGTGCCAGCAGCTTGGCTAGCGGGAGGGCCACAGATACGCAGTATTTT.

This clonotype occurred a few times. V gene TRBV15 combines with J gene TRBJ2-4; 8 bases line up with TRBD2. CDR1 is LNHNV and CDR2 is YYDKDF in the germline V gene (reference sequence). The junction had 4 bases not matched to a gene; V was cut back by 0 bases and J by 0 bases. This CDR3 contains 17 residues. The CDR3 bases are TGTGCCACCAGCAGAGATAGGCTAGCGGGAGCCAAAAACATTCAGTACTTC. Residues: CATSRDRLAGAKNIQYF.

The table lists this clonotype with a few counts. This rearrangement joins TRBV10-2 to TRBJ2-1; TRBD2 matches 7 bases. CDR3 size: 16 residues. CDR1 and CDR2 (germline): WSHSY, SAAADI. V was clipped by 3 bases and J by 7 bases; unmatched bases: 12. As DNA, the CDR3 is TGCGCCAGCAGTGATCACAGGCTGGCGGGAGAGAATGAGCAGTTCTTC. Amino acid sequence: CASSDHRLAGENEQFF.

The chain has TRBV7-3 and TRBJ2-7; 10 bases match TRBD2. The CDR3 runs to 15 residues. The germline V gene has CDR1 SGHTA and CDR2 FQGTGA. With 3 bases clipped from V and 2 bases from J, the junction kept 4 bases outside the gene matches. CDR3 region: CASSFEAGGAYEQYF. CDR3 nucleotides: TGTGCCAGCAGCTTTGAAGCGGGGGGGGCCTACGAGCAGTACTTC.

This clonotype came up a few times. DNA for the CDR3: TGTGCCAGCAGCTTCTCAGGGGACACTGAAGCTTTCTTT. It codes for CASSFSGDTEAFF. The chain joins TRBV7-2 to TRBJ1-1, with D possibly being TRBD1 (6 bases). CDR3 size: 13 residues. The V end was cut by 3 bases, the J end by 3 bases, with 8 bases between. Germline V CDR1 and CDR2: SGHTA, FQGNSA.

J is TRBJ2-7 and V is TRBV7-9; the match to TRBD2 covers 10 bases. Trimming took 5 bases from V and 0 from J; bases not matched to a gene: 7. The CDR3 spans 16 residues. Germline V lookup: CDR1 SEHNR, CDR2 FQNEAQ (reference sequence). The CDR3 DNA reads TGTGCCAGCAGCAAAGGAGCGGGAGGGACCTCCTACGAGCAGTACTTC. Translation: CASSKGAGGTSYEQYF.

This clonotype turned up a few times. The rearrangement uses TRBV11-2 and TRBJ2-7, with 11 bases lining up with TRBD2. J was trimmed by 4 bases and V by 5 bases; bases with no gene match: 7. Germline lookup yields CDR1 SGHAT and CDR2 FQNNGV. CDR3 length: 15 residues. The CDR3 protein is CASSPTSGRMYEQYF. The CDR3 DNA sequence: TGTGCCAGCAGCCCAACTAGCGGGAGAATGTACGAGCAGTACTTC.

In its sample, this clonotype was seen a few times. The chain employs TRBV27 and TRBJ2-7, with 9 bases lining up with TRBD1. V lost 5 bases to trimming and J lost 5 bases; unmatched junction nucleotides: 10. The CDR3 spans 15 residues. Germline lookup yields CDR1 MNHEY and CDR2 SMNVEV (reference sequence). The CDR3 region is CASSPFGDREDEQYF. As DNA, the CDR3 is TGTGCCAGCAGTCCGTTTGGGGACAGGGAGGACGAGCAGTACTTC.

The V and J genes are TRBV11-2 and TRBJ2-7, with D unclear. CDR1 SGHAT and CDR2 FQNNGV come from the germline V gene. V was shortened by 0 bases and J by 0 bases, with 12 bases between the two germline ends. The CDR3 runs 16 residues. The CDR3: CASSLDRVLLSYEQYF. The CDR3 bases are TGTGCCAGCAGCTTAGATCGAGTCCTCCTCTCCTACGAGCAGTACTTC.

This clonotype was seen many times. The V call is TRBV28, the J call TRBJ2-1, with 9 positions matching TRBD2. This CDR3 has 16 amino acids. V was clipped by 8 bases and J by 0 bases; unmatched bases: 8. Germline loops: CDR1 MDHEN, CDR2 SYDVKM. In nucleotides, the CDR3 is TGTGCCAGCGGAAGACTAGCGGCGAGCTCCTACAATGAGCAGTTCTTC. Protein product: CASGRLAASSYNEQFF.

The chain carries TRBV7-3 and TRBJ1-6; D unresolved. The V and J ends lost 1 base and 8 bases respectively, with 9 bases between them. Germline lookup yields CDR1 SGHTA and CDR2 FQGTGA. This CDR3 contains 14 residues. CDR3 DNA: TGTGCCAGCAGCTTAAGGGGAGTGGATTCACCCCTCCACTTT. Its translation: CASSLRGVDSPLHF.

This clonotype was detected a few times. V usage is TRBV29-1 and J usage is TRBJ2-1; 14 nucleotides line up with TRBD2. Germline V lookup: CDR1 SQVTM, CDR2 ANQGSEA. The CDR3 runs to 15 residues. J gave up 5 bases and V 5 bases, and 5 bases lay outside the gene matches. The DNA of the CDR3 is TGCAGCGTTAGGACTAGCGGGAGGCGGAACAATGAGCAGTTCTTC. Translated, it gives CSVRTSGRRNNEQFF.

The sample holds a few counts of this clonotype. This chain connects TRBV29-1 to TRBJ2-5; possibly TRBD1 for D (5 bases). Germline CDR1 and CDR2: SQVTM and ANQGSEA. CDR3 size: 13 residues. Trimming left V 4 bases short and J 4 bases short, with 13 bases between. DNA for the CDR3: TGCAGCGTTGCGGCACAGGCACGAGAGACCCAGTACTTC. It encodes CSVAAQARETQYF.

This clonotype was observed a handful of times. This chain joins TRBV20-1 and TRBJ2-5; TRBD2 agrees at 12 bases. Germline CDR1 and CDR2: DFQATT and SNEGSKA (reference sequence). The CDR3 totals 14 residues. The ends lost 5 bases at V and 5 bases at J; junction bases unmatched: 6. The CDR3, as DNA: TGCAGTGCTCTAGCGGGAGGGCCCGCGGAGACCCAGTACTTC. Translating gives CSALAGGPAETQYF.

The rearrangement links TRBV24-1 to TRBJ2-3, with 7 positions matching TRBD2. CDR3 size: 11 residues. CDR1 KGHDR and CDR2 SFDVKD come from the germline V gene. Unmatched junction bases numbered 2, after V lost 10 bases and J lost 5 bases. Here the CDR3 reads CATGEGDTQYF. The CDR3, as DNA: TGTGCCACAGGGGAGGGAGATACGCAGTATTTT.

This clonotype was observed many times. The J gene is TRBJ2-5, the V gene TRBV5-1; TRBD2 aligns across 10 bases. V lost 4 bases and J lost 3; bases outside the gene matches: 3. The length of the CDR3 is 14 residues. Germline CDR1 SGHRS, CDR2 YFSETQ. CDR3 DNA: TGCGCCAGCAGCCCAGGACTAGCGGAAGAGACCCAGTACTTC. Protein: CASSPGLAEETQYF.

This clonotype showed up many times. The V call is TRBV5-1, the J call TRBJ2-5, with TRBD2 matching 11 bases. V lost 6 bases to trimming and J lost 3 bases; unmatched junction nucleotides: 7. Per germline, CDR1 SGHRS and CDR2 YFSETQ. The CDR3 loop spans 15 amino acids. In nucleotides, the CDR3 is TGCGCCAGCACCCCTAGCGGGAGGTACGAAGAGACCCAGTACTTC. It encodes CASTPSGRYEETQYF.

The chain couples TRBV29-1 to TRBJ2-7, with unresolved D. Trimming took off 1 base at V and 5 bases at J, with 12 bases between the two ends. The length of the CDR3 is 13 residues. Germline-derived CDR1 and CDR2 are SQVTM and ANQGSEA. The CDR3, as DNA: TGCAGCGTTGAAGGCGACATCCGCGACGAGCAGTACTTC. Protein: CSVEGDIRDEQYF.

The chain joins TRBV30 to TRBJ2-7; 7 nucleotides agree with TRBD2. The V gene's germline CDR1 is GTSNPN and CDR2 SVGIG (reference sequence). V dropped 3 bases and J dropped 0; count of bases not matched to a gene: 5. CDR3 length: 14 residues. The CDR3 sequence is CAWRLATSSYEQYF. Here the CDR3 DNA reads TGTGCCTGGAGACTAGCGACGAGCTCCTACGAGCAGTACTTC. Drawing the rest from reference TRBV30 and TRBJ2-7, the complete variable domain is SQTIHQWPATLVQPVGSPLSLECTVEGTSNPNLYWYRQAAGRGLQLLFYSVGIGQISSEVPQNLSASRPQDRQFILSSKKLLLSDSGFYLCAWRLATSSYEQYFGPGTRLTVT.

The chain is built from TRBV9 and TRBJ2-2, with D tentatively TRBD1 (6 bases). CDR3 length equals 17 residues. V was clipped by 2 bases and J by 0 bases, with 14 bases between them. Germline V gene lookup returns CDR1 SGDLS and CDR2 YYNGEE. CDR3 sequence (DNA): TGTGCCAGCAGCGTCAACAGGGCCGAGTCGAACACCGGGGAGCTGTTTTTT. As protein: CASSVNRAESNTGELFF.

The rearrangement links TRBV4-1 to TRBJ1-1, with D uncertain. V was trimmed by 1 base and J by 1 base, leaving 10 bases between them. Germline CDR1 and CDR2: MGHRA and YSYEKL. The CDR3 extends over 15 amino acids. The CDR3 is CASSQVMGSNTEAFF. The CDR3 DNA follows: TGCGCCAGCAGCCAAGTAATGGGGTCGAACACTGAAGCTTTCTTT.